These 25 T cell receptor beta chains were sequenced from one sample in a study of blood T cell repertoires in COVID-19. The assay was immunoSEQ multiplex PCR, and TCRdb's table has in-frame clones only and misses some. The data show about 140,000 clones, around 86% seen once. Material: peripheral blood. All receptors come from a man aged 45-65 years who had recovered from COVID-19.

The CDR3, as DNA: TGTGCCAGCAGCTTAGAGGACAGGGCTCGGACTGAAGCTTTCTTT. Protein sequence: CASSLEDRARTEAFF. V and J are TRBV7-6 and TRBJ1-1; 8 bases map to TRBD1. The V gene's germline CDR1 is SGHVS and CDR2 FNYEAQ. There are 15 residues in the CDR3. V shed 1 base and J 5 bases; nucleotides not matched to a gene: 6.

The chain uses TRBV6-5 and TRBJ2-7; TRBD1 agrees at 7 bases. This CDR3 has 15 amino acids. V lost 4 bases to trimming and J lost 2 bases; unmatched junction nucleotides: 8. Germline CDR1 is MNHEY and CDR2 is SVGAGI. For the CDR3, the DNA is TGTGCCAGCAGTTTCGCCGGGGACAGAGCCTACGAGCAGTACTTC. This translates into CASSFAGDRAYEQYF.

CDR3 residues: CASSSLSGTGNYEQYF. The DNA of the CDR3 is TGTGCCAGCAGTTCCTTATCCGGGACAGGTAACTACGAGCAGTACTTC. The rearrangement joins TRBV7-8 to TRBJ2-7, with 8 bases lining up with TRBD1. The length of the CDR3 is 16 residues. Germline values: CDR1 SGHVS, CDR2 FQNEAQ. Unmatched junction bases numbered 13, after V lost 6 bases and J lost 3 bases.

This clone was counted once. This chain uses TRBV9 with TRBJ1-2, with no clear D. V was cut by 0 bases and J by 5 bases, with 5 bases left in between. Per germline, CDR1 SGDLS and CDR2 YYNGEE. The CDR3 sequence is 12 residues long. As DNA, the CDR3 is TGTGCCAGCAGCGTAGGGCCTTATGGCTACACCTTC. As protein: CASSVGPYGYTF.

The gene calls are TRBV19 and TRBJ1-3; the D is unclear. Per germline, CDR1 LNHDA and CDR2 SQIVND (reference sequence). The CDR3 covers 15 residues. V lost 5 bases to trimming and J lost 0 bases, with 11 bases between them. The CDR3 loop reads CASSPGRDSGNTIYF. CDR3 sequence (DNA): TGTGCCAGTAGTCCAGGACGGGACTCTGGAAACACCATATATTTT.

The chain uses TRBV18 and TRBJ1-5, with a weak D call TRBD1 (6 bases). CDR1 is KGHSH, CDR2 LQKENI, per germline. V was clipped by 3 bases and J by 1 base, with 7 bases between them. The CDR3 is made up of 14 amino acids. In DNA, the CDR3 is TGTGCCAGCTCACCGGGGGCGAGCAATCAGCCCCAGCATTTT. It yields the protein CASSPGASNQPQHF.

This chain connects TRBV19 to TRBJ1-3; 7 bases agree with TRBD1. Germline V gene data show CDR1 as LNHDA and CDR2 as SQIVND (reference sequence). The CDR3 has 18 amino acids. Losses at the gene ends were 4 bases for V and 0 bases for J; bases not matched to a gene: 12. CDR3 in amino acids: CASSTQQWTGRSGNTIYF. As DNA, the CDR3 is TGTGCCAGTAGTACCCAGCAGTGGACAGGCCGCTCTGGAAACACCATATATTTT.

The gene calls are TRBV29-1 and TRBJ2-5, with 8 positions matching TRBD1. The CDR3 runs 13 residues. CDR1 is SQVTM and CDR2 is ANQGSEA in the germline V gene. After removal of 5 bases from V and 4 bases from J, the junction contained 6 bases not matched to a gene. The CDR3 sequence is CSVSTGGGETQYF. The DNA of the CDR3 is TGCAGCGTTTCAACAGGGGGTGGAGAGACCCAGTACTTC.

This rearrangement joins TRBV7-2 to TRBJ2-5; 7 positions match TRBD1. The germline CDR1 and CDR2 sequences are SGHTA and FQGNSA. The ends lost 1 base at V and 2 bases at J; junction bases unmatched: 1. This CDR3 is 14 amino acids long. CDR3 protein: CASSLDRGQETQYF. The CDR3 region has the DNA TGTGCCAGCAGCTTAGACAGGGGACAAGAGACCCAGTACTTC.

The chain combines TRBV21-1 with TRBJ2-3; TRBD1, the table's D call, lacks a check against the DNA. TRBV21-1 is an annotated pseudogene. This CDR3 has 14 residues. CDR3 protein: CASSGQGQADTQYF. In DNA form, the CDR3 reads TGTGCCAGCAGTGGACAGGGGCAGGCAGATACGCAGTATTTT.

This sequence joins TRBV2 and TRBJ1-1, with D possibly matching TRBD1 (5 bases). V was trimmed by 7 bases and J by 5 bases, leaving 17 bases between them. The CDR3 sequence is 14 residues long. CDR1 and CDR2 (germline): SNHLY, FYNNEI. The CDR3 is CASKGMIPGTEAFF. In DNA, the CDR3 is TGTGCCAGCAAGGGGATGATCCCAGGTACTGAAGCTTTCTTT.

V gene TRBV11-2 combines with J gene TRBJ1-6, with a possible D match to TRBD1 (6 bases). Trimming stripped 5 bases from V and 7 bases from J, with 12 bases between. The CDR3 totals 14 residues. CDR1 and CDR2 (germline): SGHAT, FQNNGV. The CDR3, as DNA: TGTGCCAGCAGCGGTGGACAGCTGAATTCACCCCTCCACTTT. Its translation is CASSGGQLNSPLHF.

The rearrangement joins TRBV10-3 to TRBJ1-2, with 7 positions matching TRBD1. Unmatched junction bases numbered 0, after V lost 8 bases and J lost 3 bases. The germline V gene has CDR1 ENHRY and CDR2 SYGVKD. The CDR3 totals 11 residues. The CDR3, as DNA: TGTGCCATCGGGACAGACTATGGCTACACCTTC. Its translation is CAIGTDYGYTF.

This chain uses TRBV30 with TRBJ2-5, with 9 positions matching TRBD1. This CDR3 comprises 15 residues. J lost 0 bases, V lost 2 bases, and 4 bases had no gene match. In germline, CDR1 is GTSNPN, CDR2 SVGIG (reference sequence). The CDR3 DNA reads as TGTGCCTGGAGTCCGGGACAGGGAAACCAAGAGACCCAGTACTTC. Protein sequence: CAWSPGQGNQETQYF.

This clone was seen only a few times. The chain uses TRBV9 and TRBJ2-7, with 10 bases fitting TRBD2. Unmatched junction bases numbered 11, after V lost 4 bases and J lost 1 base. Looked up from germline, CDR1 is SGDLS and CDR2 is YYNGEE. The CDR3 loop spans 17 amino acids. In nucleotides, the CDR3 is TGTGCCAGCAGCCCTATACCCGGGACTAGCGTATCCTACGAGCAGTACTTC. Translated, it gives CASSPIPGTSVSYEQYF.

The chain has TRBV6-2 or TRBV6-3 and TRBJ2-5; 13 positions match TRBD2. The junction had 13 bases not matched to a gene; V was cut back by 4 bases and J by 5 bases. Germline CDR1 MNHEY, CDR2 SVGEGT. The length of the CDR3 is 18 residues. CDR3 bases: TGTGCCAGCAGTTTCGGGCAACTAGCGGGGGGGCCCGGGGAGACCCAGTACTTC. Its protein product is CASSFGQLAGGPGETQYF.

The chain joins TRBV5-6 to TRBJ2-7, with D possibly TRBD1 on 6 matching bases. V lost 0 bases and J 2 bases, leaving 9 bases between the germline ends. Germline V gene lookup returns CDR1 SGHDT and CDR2 YYEEEE. This CDR3 is built from 14 residues. DNA for the CDR3: TGTGCCAGCAGCTTGGCCGCAGGGGCCTACGAGCAGTACTTC. It yields the protein CASSLAAGAYEQYF.

This sequence joins TRBV6-5 and TRBJ1-2; 8 nucleotides match TRBD1. The germline CDR1 and CDR2 sequences are MNHEY and SVGAGI. V lost 6 bases, J lost 7 bases, and 10 bases stayed unmatched. The CDR3 has 14 residues. The CDR3 sequence is CASRYRGGIGGYTF. CDR3 nucleotide sequence: TGTGCCAGCAGGTACAGGGGGGGAATAGGTGGCTACACCTTC.

The chain carries TRBV6-5 and TRBJ1-1, with a weak D call TRBD1 (6 bases). Trimming removed 0 bases at V and 8 bases at J, with 19 bases between. The V gene's germline CDR1 is MNHEY and CDR2 SVGAGI. The CDR3 spans 16 residues. The CDR3 spells CASSYSRSGGGSEAFF. For the CDR3, the DNA is TGTGCCAGCAGTTACTCGAGGTCGGGGGGCGGATCAGAAGCTTTCTTT.

This chain links TRBV7-9 with TRBJ2-7, with 7 bases fitting TRBD1. Germline V gives CDR1 SEHNR, CDR2 FQNEAQ (reference sequence). J was trimmed by 0 bases and V by 5 bases; bases with no gene match: 10. The CDR3 sequence is 16 residues long. The CDR3 region is CASSQDLTGYSYEQYF. The CDR3, as DNA: TGTGCCAGCAGCCAAGACCTGACAGGGTACTCCTACGAGCAGTACTTC.

This clone has only a few counts. In DNA form, the CDR3 reads TGTGCCAGCAGCTGGAAAGCGGGGTCCGCCCTTTCGCAGTATTTT. Translating it yields CASSWKAGSALSQYF. The V gene is TRBV6-5, the J gene TRBJ2-3; 7 bases are shared with TRBD2. Germline lookup yields CDR1 MNHEY and CDR2 SVGAGI. The CDR3 is 15 residues long. The J segment lost 10 bases and the V segment lost 6 bases, leaving 16 bases of the junction unmatched.

The chain is built from TRBV18 and TRBJ2-3; 8 bases line up with TRBD2. The CDR3 runs to 18 residues. J gave up 0 bases and V 0 bases, and 8 bases lay outside the gene matches. Germline V gives CDR1 KGHSH, CDR2 LQKENI. This chain's CDR3 is CASSPPGLVKRSTDTQYF. CDR3 coding DNA: TGTGCCAGCTCACCACCGGGACTAGTAAAGAGGAGCACAGATACGCAGTATTTT.

CDR3 DNA sequence: TGTGCCAGCAGCCCCACCGTAGAGGCCATATATTTT. Translated, it gives CASSPTVEAIYF. V and J are TRBV14 and TRBJ1-3; D not certain. Germline lookup yields CDR1 SGHDN and CDR2 FVKESK. The CDR3 is made up of 12 amino acids. V gave up 4 bases and J gave up 11 bases, with 12 bases separating them.

CDR3 in amino acids: CASSKLDRSSYEQYF. CDR3 nucleotides: TGTGCCAGCAGCAAATTGGACAGGAGCTCCTACGAGCAGTACTTC. The chain recombines TRBV5-6 with TRBJ2-7; 7 nucleotides agree with TRBD1. The CDR3 length is 15 residues. The J segment lost 0 bases and the V segment lost 4 bases, leaving 7 bases of the junction unmatched. Germline V CDR1 and CDR2: SGHDT, YYEEEE.

By sample fraction, this clone is medium-sized (0.01 to 0.1%). The V and J genes are TRBV6-2 or TRBV6-3 and TRBJ2-6, with D possibly matching TRBD1 (6 bases). CDR1 MNHEY and CDR2 SVGEGT come from the germline V gene. CDR3 length: 15 residues. V lost 5 bases and J lost 0, with 8 bases in between. This CDR3 is CASSADSSGANVLTF. As DNA, the CDR3 is TGTGCCAGCAGTGCGGACAGCTCTGGGGCCAACGTCCTGACTTTC.